One sample yielded the 27 T cell receptor beta chains listed below, sequenced in a study of cytomegalovirus exposure and HLA in healthy donors. The PCR used 60 Vbeta and 13 Jbeta primers. Clones were read by immunoSEQ multiplex PCR, and TCRdb kept only the in-frame ones, dropping some. Of approximately 130,000 clones detected, around three quarters appear once; the ten largest clones hold 5.5% to 8%. The sequenced sample was PBMCs. These receptors were taken from a woman aged 40 to 49 in good health and CMV-seronegative.

The chain joins TRBV28 to TRBJ2-5, with TRBD2 matching over 7 bases. The junction had 8 bases not matched to a gene; V was cut back by 5 bases and J by 2 bases. This CDR3 has 15 residues. CDR1 is MDHEN, CDR2 SYDVKM, per germline. DNA of the CDR3: TGTGCCAGCAGTCCTGGACTAGTCCGTCAAGAGACCCAGTACTTC. It encodes CASSPGLVRQETQYF. Full variable domain (missing parts from reference TRBV28 and TRBJ2-5): DVKVTQSSRYLVKRTGEKVFLECVQDMDHENMFWYRQDPGLGLRLIYFSYDVKMKEKGDIPEGYSVSREKKERFSLILESASTNQTSMYLCASSPGLVRQETQYFGPGTRLLVL.

In its sample, this clone was seen a few times. This chain uses TRBV28 with TRBJ1-5; D gene unclear. The V gene lost 3 bases and the J gene lost 1 base, with 16 bases spanning the gap. CDR3 length: 17 residues. The germline CDR1 and CDR2 sequences are MDHEN and SYDVKM. CDR3 region: CASSFPYRALSNQPQHF. CDR3 DNA: TGTGCCAGCAGTTTTCCCTATAGAGCCCTAAGCAATCAGCCCCAGCATTTT.

The rearrangement links TRBV27 to TRBJ2-7, with D perhaps TRBD1 (6 bases). V was trimmed by 5 bases and J by 3 bases, leaving 17 bases between them. The CDR3 length is 15 residues. CDR1 is MNHEY and CDR2 is SMNVEV in the germline V gene (reference sequence). The CDR3 loop reads CASSPPGDLLYEQYF. CDR3 coding DNA: TGTGCCAGCAGTCCCCCAGGGGACCTACTCTACGAGCAGTACTTC.

In the case of this clone: At one of its ends the junction is not consistent with the germline gene, which may arise from a read error. This CDR3 reads CASSLSGRASSQYF. CDR3 in DNA: TGTGCTAGCAGCTTGAGCGGGAGGGCCTCATCGCAGTATTTT. The J gene is TRBJ2-3, the V gene TRBV7-7; TRBD2 matches at 10 bases. The CDR3 consists of 14 residues. Germline V gene lookup returns CDR1 SSHAT and CDR2 FNYEAQ (reference sequence).

The V and J genes are TRBV9 and TRBJ2-6; TRBD1 agrees at 8 bases. Germline V gene data show CDR1 as SGDLS and CDR2 as YYNGEE. The CDR3 totals 16 residues. V gave up 2 bases and J gave up 2 bases; unmatched junction bases: 3. Here the CDR3 reads CASSVDRVAGANVLTF. CDR3 DNA sequence: TGTGCCAGCAGCGTGGACAGGGTGGCTGGGGCCAACGTCCTGACTTTC.

With regard to this clone: A read error may produce the germline difference seen at one junction end. The CDR3 region is CASSSDTNTGELFF. DNA of the CDR3: TGTGCTAGCAGTTCGGACACGAACACCGGGGAGCTGTTTTTT. The chain couples TRBV7-7 to TRBJ2-2; weak D call: TRBD1 (5 bases). Germline CDR1 is SSHAT and CDR2 is FNYEAQ (reference sequence). This CDR3 contains 14 residues.

In DNA form, the CDR3 reads TGTGCCAGCCTCTACAGGGAACGCACTGAAGCTTTCTTT. Protein: CASLYRERTEAFF. V is TRBV5-6 and J is TRBJ1-1, with TRBD1 as a possible D gene (6 bases). Between the trimmed V and J ends, which lost 7 bases and 4 bases, there was a span of 14 bases. The germline V gene has CDR1 SGHDT and CDR2 YYEEEE. The CDR3 contains 13 residues.

This sequence joins TRBV4-1 and TRBJ2-7; 9 positions agree with TRBD2. The germline V gene has CDR1 MGHRA and CDR2 YSYEKL. The CDR3 length is 14 residues. The trim removed 4 bases at V and 1 base at J, leaving 2 bases unmatched. DNA for the CDR3: TGCGCCAGCAGCCTAGCGGGGGATTCCTACGAGCAGTACTTC. Protein product: CASSLAGDSYEQYF.

This clone was counted a single time. At one boundary the junction diverges from the germline segment, which might be a read error. The same CDR3 is also encoded by other DNA sequences in this sample. This chain connects TRBV5-6 to TRBJ2-7; the D gene is possibly TRBD2 (6 bases). The CDR3 is made up of 14 amino acids. Germline-derived CDR1 and CDR2 are SGHDT and YYEEEE. CDR3 region: CASSFRRAVDEQYF. DNA for the CDR3: TGCGCCAGCAGCTTTCGGAGGGCTGTCGACGAGCAGTACTTC.

The chain has TRBV4-2 and TRBJ2-7, with D perhaps matching TRBD2 (6 bases). Per germline, CDR1 LGHNA and CDR2 YNFKEQ. CDR3 size: 15 residues. V gave up 4 bases and J gave up 1 base, with 14 bases separating them. CDR3 amino acids: CASSPLGSSSYEQYF. CDR3 sequence (DNA): TGTGCCAGCAGCCCACTCGGGAGTTCTTCCTACGAGCAGTACTTC.

The chain carries TRBV2 and TRBJ1-4; D remains ambiguous. The ends were cut back, 2 bases at V and 4 bases at J, with 11 bases in the middle. This CDR3 contains 15 residues. CDR1 is SNHLY, CDR2 FYNNEI, per germline. This CDR3 reads CASSEREVVNEKLFF. CDR3 in DNA: TGTGCCAGCAGTGAACGGGAAGTTGTTAATGAAAAACTGTTTTTT.

This chain uses TRBV5-4 with TRBJ2-5, with D uncertain. With the DNA end fitting TRBJ2-7 better, the J assignment may be wrong. The CDR3 has 12 residues. The V gene's germline CDR1 is SGHNT and CDR2 YYREEE (reference sequence). The CDR3 spells CASSQYRNEQYF. The CDR3 region has the DNA TGTGCCAGCAGCCAGTACAGAAACGAGCAGTACTTC.

The rearrangement uses TRBV5-1 and TRBJ2-5; 9 positions match TRBD1. Germline V lookup: CDR1 SGHRS, CDR2 YFSETQ. The junction had 5 bases not matched to a gene; V was cut back by 3 bases and J by 5 bases. The CDR3 loop spans 14 amino acids. The CDR3 loop reads CASSWGQGGETQYF. The CDR3 bases are TGCGCCAGCAGCTGGGGACAGGGTGGGGAGACCCAGTACTTC.

The chain uses TRBV7-9 and TRBJ1-2, with D hard to call. V dropped 3 bases and J dropped 2 bases, with 7 bases sitting between them. Germline CDR1 and CDR2: SEHNR and FQNEAQ (reference sequence). CDR3 length: 13 residues. The CDR3 protein is CASSFDGNYGYTF. CDR3 nucleotide sequence: TGTGCCAGCAGCTTTGACGGGAACTATGGCTACACCTTC.

This clone showed up just a few times. The V call is TRBV5-8, the J call TRBJ2-1; 13 positions match TRBD2. J gave up 0 bases and V 4 bases, and 4 bases lay outside the gene matches. Germline V gene data show CDR1 as SGHTS and CDR2 as YDEGEE. This CDR3 contains 17 residues. CDR3 amino acids: CASSGTSGRASYNEQFF. CDR3 bases: TGTGCCAGCAGCGGTACTAGCGGGAGGGCCTCCTACAATGAGCAGTTCTTC.

The V call is TRBV25-1, the J call TRBJ1-2; D unresolved. V gave up 2 bases and J gave up 8 bases, with 12 bases separating them. The CDR3 contains 13 residues. Per the germline V gene, CDR1 is MGHDK and CDR2 is SYGVNS. The DNA for the CDR3 is TGTGCCAGCAGTGAAGGGCAGTCTTGGGGCTACACCTTC. Protein: CASSEGQSWGYTF.

The rearrangement uses TRBV28 and TRBJ2-3; TRBD2 matches at 7 bases. The CDR3 is 13 residues long. The ends lost 2 bases at V and 5 bases at J; junction bases unmatched: 1. Germline V gene lookup returns CDR1 MDHEN and CDR2 SYDVKM. The CDR3 here is CASSLGGVDTQYF. The CDR3 DNA reads as TGTGCCAGCAGTTTAGGGGGGGTAGATACGCAGTATTTT.

The chain has TRBV6-6 and TRBJ2-3; 11 nucleotides align to TRBD2. V gave up 2 bases and J gave up 6 bases; unmatched junction bases: 7. The germline V gene has CDR1 MNHNY and CDR2 SVGAGI (reference sequence). The CDR3 spans 16 residues. DNA of the CDR3: TGTGCCAGCAGTTACCAAGGGGGACTAGCGGATGATACGCAGTATTTT. Translated: CASSYQGGLADDTQYF.

CDR3 residues: CASSLGRGSDIDTQYF. In nucleotides, the CDR3 is TGCGCCAGCAGCTTGGGGCGCGGGAGTGATATAGATACGCAGTATTTT. V and J are TRBV5-1 and TRBJ2-3; 7 bases match TRBD2. The CDR3 has 16 residues. Germline CDR1 is SGHRS and CDR2 is YFSETQ. Trimming cost V 0 bases and J 5 bases; bases outside gene matches: 9.

The rearrangement uses TRBV7-9 and TRBJ2-1; TRBD2 agrees at 7 bases. Germline lookup yields CDR1 SEHNR and CDR2 FQNEAQ (reference sequence). CDR3 length equals 16 residues. Trimming removed 4 bases from V and 6 bases from J; junction bases left unmatched: 12. CDR3 sequence reads: CASSSVVGGPVNEQFF. CDR3 in DNA: TGTGCCAGCAGCTCCGTTGTGGGAGGGCCTGTCAATGAGCAGTTCTTC.

The J gene is TRBJ2-6, the V gene TRBV18, with TRBD1 matching over 8 bases. CDR3 length: 15 amino acids. Germline assignment: CDR1 KGHSH and CDR2 LQKENI. V dropped 6 bases and J dropped 2; count of bases not matched to a gene: 3. The CDR3 loop reads CASSSGQAGANVLTF. The CDR3 DNA reads as TGTGCCAGCTCTTCGGGACAGGCTGGGGCCAACGTCCTGACTTTC.

The rearrangement links TRBV6-1 to TRBJ1-2; a possible D gene is TRBD1 (6 bases). The CDR3 spans 12 residues. Germline V gene sequence: CDR1 MNHNS, CDR2 SASEGT. The V end was cut by 4 bases, the J end by 8 bases, with 11 bases between. CDR3 in amino acids: CASSADSRGYTF. In nucleotides, the CDR3 is TGTGCCAGCAGTGCGGACAGTAGAGGCTACACCTTC.

The chain couples TRBV28 to TRBJ2-7; TRBD1 matches 9 bases. V was clipped by 3 bases and J by 4 bases; unmatched bases: 4. Germline V gene lookup returns CDR1 MDHEN and CDR2 SYDVKM. There are 14 residues in the CDR3. The CDR3 DNA reads TGTGCCAGCAGTTTGACAGGGGGGGCTTACGAGCAGTACTTC. Translated, it gives CASSLTGGAYEQYF.

V usage is TRBV6-5 and J usage is TRBJ2-7, with 10 positions matching TRBD2. CDR1 MNHEY and CDR2 SVGAGI come from the germline V gene. The CDR3 consists of 15 residues. V lost 0 bases, J lost 4 bases, and 3 bases stayed unmatched. The CDR3 DNA is TGTGCCAGCAGTTACTCGCTAGCGGGAGCATACGAGCAGTACTTC. Its protein is CASSYSLAGAYEQYF.

CDR3 DNA: TGTGCCAGCAGCTTCCGTTTGGGACTCTCTGGAAACACCATATATTTT. The encoded protein is CASSFRLGLSGNTIYF. The chain employs TRBV11-2 and TRBJ1-3, with a tentative D call TRBD1 (5 bases). Germline CDR1 reads SGHAT; CDR2 reads FQNNGV. This CDR3 is 16 amino acids long. V was shortened by 3 bases and J by 0 bases, with 12 bases between the two germline ends.

This clone has only a few counts. V usage is TRBV7-2 and J usage is TRBJ2-7; D gene uncertain. CDR1 is SGHTA and CDR2 is FQGNSA in the germline V gene. This CDR3 contains 13 residues. The V end lost 0 bases, the J end lost 3 bases, and 6 bases lay between the germline ends. In DNA, the CDR3 is TGTGCCAGCAGCTTAGCAGAGGACTACGAGCAGTACTTC. This translates into CASSLAEDYEQYF.

This chain connects TRBV27 to TRBJ2-1; 7 bases line up with TRBD1. The length of the CDR3 is 14 residues. The germline CDR1 and CDR2 sequences are MNHEY and SMNVEV (reference sequence). V shed 8 bases and J 4 bases; nucleotides not matched to a gene: 8. CDR3 in amino acids: CASSLGTVYNEQFF. The CDR3 DNA is TGTGCCAGCTCCCTTGGGACAGTTTACAATGAGCAGTTCTTC.